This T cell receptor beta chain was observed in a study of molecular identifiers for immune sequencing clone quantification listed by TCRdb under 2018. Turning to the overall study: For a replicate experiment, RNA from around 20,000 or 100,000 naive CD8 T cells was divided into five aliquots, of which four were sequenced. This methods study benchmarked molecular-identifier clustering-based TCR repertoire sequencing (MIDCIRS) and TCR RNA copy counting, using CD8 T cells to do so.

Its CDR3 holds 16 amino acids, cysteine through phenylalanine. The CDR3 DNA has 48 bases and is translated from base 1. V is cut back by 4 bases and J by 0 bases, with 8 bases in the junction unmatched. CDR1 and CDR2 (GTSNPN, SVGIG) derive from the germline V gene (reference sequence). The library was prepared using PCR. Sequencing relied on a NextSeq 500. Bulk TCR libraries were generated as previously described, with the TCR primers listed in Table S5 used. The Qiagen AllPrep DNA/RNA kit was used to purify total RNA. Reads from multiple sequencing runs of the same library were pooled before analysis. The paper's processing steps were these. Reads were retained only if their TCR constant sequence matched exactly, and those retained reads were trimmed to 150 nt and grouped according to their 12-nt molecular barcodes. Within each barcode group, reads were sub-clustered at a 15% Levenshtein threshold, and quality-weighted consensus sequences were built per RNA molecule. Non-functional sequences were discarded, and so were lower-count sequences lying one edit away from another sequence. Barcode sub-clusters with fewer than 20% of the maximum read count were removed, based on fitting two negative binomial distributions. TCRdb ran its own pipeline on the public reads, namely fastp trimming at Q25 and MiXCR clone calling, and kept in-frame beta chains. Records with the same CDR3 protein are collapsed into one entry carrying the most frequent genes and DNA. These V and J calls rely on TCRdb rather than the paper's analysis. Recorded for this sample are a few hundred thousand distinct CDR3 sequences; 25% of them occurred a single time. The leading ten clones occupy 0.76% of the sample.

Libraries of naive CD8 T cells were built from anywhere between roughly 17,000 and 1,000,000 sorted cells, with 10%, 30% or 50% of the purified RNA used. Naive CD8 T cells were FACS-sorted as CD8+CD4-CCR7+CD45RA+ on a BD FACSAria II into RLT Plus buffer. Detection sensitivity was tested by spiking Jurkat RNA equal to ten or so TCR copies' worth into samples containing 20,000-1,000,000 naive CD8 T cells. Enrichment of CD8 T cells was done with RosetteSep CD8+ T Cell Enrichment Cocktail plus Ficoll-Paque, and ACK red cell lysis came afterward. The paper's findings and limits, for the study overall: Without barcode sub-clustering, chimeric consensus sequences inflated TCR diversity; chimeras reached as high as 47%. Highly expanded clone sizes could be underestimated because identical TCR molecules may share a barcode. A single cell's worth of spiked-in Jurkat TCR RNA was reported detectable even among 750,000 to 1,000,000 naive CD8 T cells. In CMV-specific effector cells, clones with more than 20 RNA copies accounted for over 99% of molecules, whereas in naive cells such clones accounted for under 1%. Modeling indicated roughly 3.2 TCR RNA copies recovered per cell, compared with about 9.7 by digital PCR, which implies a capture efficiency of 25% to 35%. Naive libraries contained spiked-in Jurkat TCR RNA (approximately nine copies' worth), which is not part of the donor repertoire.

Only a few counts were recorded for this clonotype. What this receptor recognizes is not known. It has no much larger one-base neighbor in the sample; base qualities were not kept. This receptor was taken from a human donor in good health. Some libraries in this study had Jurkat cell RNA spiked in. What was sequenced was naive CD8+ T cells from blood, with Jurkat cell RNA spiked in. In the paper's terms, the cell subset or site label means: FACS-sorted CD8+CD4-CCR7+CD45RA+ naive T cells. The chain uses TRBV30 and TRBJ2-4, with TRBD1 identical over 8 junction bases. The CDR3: CAWNRQGSSAKNIQYF. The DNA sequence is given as TGTGCCTGGAACAGACAGGGGAGCTCAGCCAAAAACATTCAGTACTTC. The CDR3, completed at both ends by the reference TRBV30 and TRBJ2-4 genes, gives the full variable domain SQTIHQWPATLVQPVGSPLSLECTVEGTSNPNLYWYRQAAGRGLQLLFYSVGIGQISSEVPQNLSASRPQDRQFILSSKKLLLSDSGFYLCAWNRQGSSAKNIQYFGAGTRLSVL.